This T cell receptor (beta chain) is drawn from a study of T cell responses to AZD1222 COVID-19 vaccine. Study in general: Second-dose groups at about 4 or about 12 weeks were pooled.

Findings and caveats of the study: Only five or six people who got AZD1222 tested seropositive at baseline.

Measured with immunoSEQ multiplex PCR; TCRdb has only the in-frame clones, and not every one. Of about 120,000 clones in the sample, roughly nine tenths were seen once. The CDR3 consists of 17 residues. Germline assignment: CDR1 SGHAT and CDR2 FQNNGV. The germline V and J ends were trimmed by 1 base and 3 bases, with 16 bases remaining between them. A word on this clone: Its antigen is unknown.

This chain uses TRBV11-2 with TRBJ2-1; D is undetermined. The receptor was derived from an adult in good health. The specimen comprised peripheral blood, sampled on day 0 of AZD1222 vaccination. CDR3 protein: CASSLGRGREVYNEQFF. The CDR3 bases are TGTGCCAGCAGCTTAGGTCGCGGTAGGGAAGTCTACAATGAGCAGTTCTTC.